This T cell receptor (beta chain) emerged from a study of blood T cell repertoires in COVID-19. Across the study: Both acute and convalescent COVID-19 samples were obtained from the United States, Italy and Spain. T cells, B-cell-depleted T cells, or PBMCs provided the cDNA or gDNA that served as material.

Sequencing was performed with immunoSEQ multiplex PCR; in TCRdb, only in-frame clones are kept and a portion is missing. The table records about 200,000 clones, about nine tenths of them present only once. The CDR3 is made up of 16 amino acids. V gave up 6 bases and J gave up 2 bases; unmatched junction bases: 8. Germline-derived CDR1 and CDR2 are SGHTA and FQGNSA. The chain couples TRBV7-2 to TRBJ2-2; 8 bases agree with TRBD2. Sequencing was carried out using peripheral blood. This clonotype originated in a man in his sixties who had recovered from COVID-19. This chain's CDR3 is CASRGVAGKNTGELFF. The CDR3 nucleotides are TGTGCCAGCAGAGGGGTAGCGGGGAAAAACACCGGGGAGCTGTTTTTT.